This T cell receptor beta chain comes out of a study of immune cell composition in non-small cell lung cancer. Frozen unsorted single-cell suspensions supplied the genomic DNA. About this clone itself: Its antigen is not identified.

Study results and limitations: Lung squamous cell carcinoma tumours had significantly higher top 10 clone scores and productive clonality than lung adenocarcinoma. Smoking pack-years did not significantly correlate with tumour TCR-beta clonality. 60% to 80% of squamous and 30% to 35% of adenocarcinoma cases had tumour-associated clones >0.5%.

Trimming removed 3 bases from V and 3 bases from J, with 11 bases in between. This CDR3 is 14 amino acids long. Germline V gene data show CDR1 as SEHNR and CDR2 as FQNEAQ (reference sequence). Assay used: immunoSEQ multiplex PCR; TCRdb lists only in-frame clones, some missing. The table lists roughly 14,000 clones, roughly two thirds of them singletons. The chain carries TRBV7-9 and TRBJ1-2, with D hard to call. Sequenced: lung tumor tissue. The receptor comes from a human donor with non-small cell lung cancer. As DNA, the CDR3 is TGTGCCAGCAGCTTTATAGAGGGCCACTATGGCTACACCTTC. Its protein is CASSFIEGHYGYTF.